A selection of T cell receptor beta chains follows, all from one sample in a study of beta chain features in type 1 diabetes. The repertoire was sequenced with immunoSEQ multiplex PCR; TCRdb's copy has only in-frame clones and lacks some. The table shows about 350,000 clones, with less than 20% occurring only once. The sample was naive CD4+ T cells from blood. Every receptor here comes from a woman between 18 and 29 years old in good health. Both conserved end residues are part of each CDR3. Fields, in order: V gene, D gene, clone size, J gene, CDR3 protein, CDR3 DNA. D genes are given only for firm matches. Clone size is shown for a subset of rows, as once, few, many or a class of expanded clone.

V: TRBV4-1; D: -; size: few; J: TRBJ1-2; CDR3: CASSQEREGGYTF; DNA: TGCGCCAGCAGCCAAGAAAGGGAGGGGGGCTACACCTTC
V: TRBV9; D: -; size: few; J: TRBJ1-1; CDR3: CASSVELRPGDKDTEAFF; DNA: TGTGCCAGCAGCGTAGAGTTGCGCCCAGGGGACAAGGACACTGAAGCTTTCTTT
V: TRBV29-1; D: TRBD1; size: -; J: TRBJ2-7; CDR3: CSVPSDRELGNEQYF; DNA: TGCAGCGTTCCTTCGGACAGGGAATTGGGAAACGAGCAGTACTTC
V: TRBV30; D: -; size: few; J: TRBJ1-1; CDR3: CAWSVQGGAEAFF; DNA: TGTGCCTGGAGTGTACAGGGAGGGGCTGAAGCTTTCTTT
V: TRBV4-1; D: TRBD1; size: few; J: TRBJ2-7; CDR3: CASSQETGADYEQYF; DNA: TGCGCCAGCAGCCAAGAGACAGGGGCGGACTACGAGCAGTACTTC
V: TRBV2; D: -; size: few; J: TRBJ1-3; CDR3: CASSEQGIRRNTIYF; DNA: TGTGCCAGCAGTGAGCAGGGAATACGACGAAACACCATATATTTT
V: TRBV9; D: TRBD2; size: -; J: TRBJ2-1; CDR3: CASSPEGRGAYNEQFF; DNA: TGTGCCAGCAGCCCCGAAGGGCGGGGGGCATACAATGAGCAGTTCTTC
V: TRBV7-7; D: TRBD2; size: -; J: TRBJ2-3; CDR3: CASSSGTSSTQYF; DNA: TGTGCTAGCAGTTCCGGGACTAGCTCTACGCAGTATTTT
V: TRBV11-2; D: TRBD1; size: -; J: TRBJ2-7; CDR3: CASSLRRTGEDEQYF; DNA: TGTGCCAGCAGTTTGCGTAGGACAGGAGAGGACGAGCAGTACTTC
V: TRBV11-2; D: -; size: -; J: TRBJ2-7; CDR3: CASSLYRSHEQYF; DNA: TGTGCCAGCAGCCTATACCGGAGTCACGAGCAGTACTTC
V: TRBV9; D: -; size: -; J: TRBJ1-1; CDR3: CASSVLMNTEAFF; DNA: TGTGCCAGCAGTGTACTTATGAACACTGAAGCTTTCTTT
V: TRBV6-6; D: -; size: few; J: TRBJ1-6; CDR3: CASLTGYNSPLHF; DNA: TGTGCCAGCCTAACAGGGTACAATTCACCCCTCCACTTT
V: TRBV29-1; D: -; size: few; J: TRBJ2-3; CDR3: CSVREGAIDTQYF; DNA: TGCAGCGTCCGGGAGGGGGCCATAGATACGCAGTATTTT
V: TRBV27; D: TRBD1; size: few; J: TRBJ1-1; CDR3: CASSLRGRGSRVNTEAFF; DNA: TGTGCCAGCAGTTTAAGGGGCAGGGGGTCTAGGGTGAACACTGAAGCTTTCTTT
V: TRBV5-1; D: -; size: -; J: TRBJ2-5; CDR3: CASSSPLPQETQYF; DNA: TGCGCCAGCAGCTCCCCTCTCCCTCAAGAGACCCAGTACTTC
V: TRBV9; D: TRBD2; size: -; J: TRBJ2-5; CDR3: CASSDGGGRGETQYF; DNA: TGTGCCAGCAGCGATGGGGGGGGGAGAGGAGAGACCCAGTACTTC
V: TRBV27; D: TRBD1; size: -; J: TRBJ2-5; CDR3: CASSLQGAGWRETQYF; DNA: TGTGCCAGCAGTCTACAGGGGGCTGGGTGGCGCGAGACCCAGTACTTC
V: TRBV6-4; D: -; size: -; J: TRBJ1-1; CDR3: CASRNTAGTEAFF; DNA: TGTGCCAGCAGAAACACAGCTGGCACTGAAGCTTTCTTT
V: TRBV7-2; D: TRBD1; size: few; J: TRBJ2-6; CDR3: CASSSGQGASGANVLTF; DNA: TGTGCCAGCAGCTCGGGACAGGGGGCCTCTGGGGCCAACGTCCTGACTTTC
V: TRBV5-6; D: -; size: few; J: TRBJ1-2; CDR3: CASSLWGGTVYGYTF; DNA: TGTGCCAGCAGCTTGTGGGGGGGGACCGTCTATGGCTACACCTTC
V: TRBV25-1; D: TRBD2; size: -; J: TRBJ2-3; CDR3: CASSFGTSGNTDTQYF; DNA: TGTGCCAGCAGTTTCGGGACTAGCGGGAACACAGATACGCAGTATTTT
V: TRBV30; D: TRBD1; size: few; J: TRBJ1-5; CDR3: CAWSVRTGRNQPQHF; DNA: TGTGCCTGGAGTGTAAGGACAGGCCGAAATCAGCCCCAGCATTTT
V: TRBV5-6; D: -; size: -; J: TRBJ1-1; CDR3: CASTPQQAMNTEAFF; DNA: TGTGCCAGCACCCCCCAGCAGGCGATGAACACTGAAGCTTTCTTT
V: TRBV14; D: TRBD1; size: -; J: TRBJ1-1; CDR3: CASSRYGTGYTEAFF; DNA: TGTGCCAGCAGCCGTTACGGGACAGGGTACACTGAAGCTTTCTTT
V: TRBV20-1; D: -; size: few; J: TRBJ1-2; CDR3: CSGGANGYTF; DNA: TGCAGTGGTGGGGCAAACGGCTACACCTTC
V: TRBV10-3; D: TRBD2; size: few; J: TRBJ2-3; CDR3: CAISGLAGVTDTQYF; DNA: TGTGCCATCAGTGGTCTAGCGGGAGTCACAGATACGCAGTATTTT
V: TRBV30; D: -; size: -; J: TRBJ2-7; CDR3: CAWSVAPKYYEQYF; DNA: TGTGCCTGGAGTGTCGCGCCGAAATACTACGAGCAGTACTTC
V: TRBV14; D: -; size: few; J: TRBJ2-2; CDR3: CASSQELLSGELFF; DNA: TGTGCCAGCAGCCAAGAACTACTTTCCGGGGAGCTGTTTTTT
V: TRBV14; D: -; size: few; J: TRBJ2-7; CDR3: CASSQAIQGFRYF; DNA: TGTGCCAGCAGCCAAGCGATACAGGGTTTCCGGTACTTC
V: TRBV2; D: TRBD2; size: -; J: TRBJ2-7; CDR3: CASSEGGLAASYEQYF; DNA: TGTGCCAGCAGTGAAGGCGGACTAGCGGCTTCCTACGAGCAGTACTTC
V: TRBV4-2; D: TRBD2; size: few; J: TRBJ2-1; CDR3: CASSQEAGGYNEQFF; DNA: TGTGCCAGCAGCCAAGAGGCGGGGGGGTACAATGAGCAGTTCTTC
V: TRBV4-3; D: TRBD2; size: -; J: TRBJ2-3; CDR3: CASSPGTSGAQRTDTQYF; DNA: TGCGCCAGCAGCCCCGGGACTAGCGGGGCGCAACGCACAGATACGCAGTATTTT
V: TRBV27; D: -; size: -; J: TRBJ1-2; CDR3: CASGKGDGYTF; DNA: TGTGCCAGTGGAAAGGGAGATGGCTACACCTTC
V: TRBV7-6; D: TRBD2; size: -; J: TRBJ2-3; CDR3: CASSQRSGLGTDTQYF; DNA: TGTGCCAGCAGCCAACGCTCGGGACTAGGCACAGATACGCAGTATTTT
V: TRBV30; D: -; size: few; J: TRBJ2-7; CDR3: CAWNPTGYEQYF; DNA: TGTGCCTGGAACCCGACGGGGTACGAGCAGTACTTC
V: TRBV5-4; D: TRBD1; size: -; J: TRBJ1-5; CDR3: CASSLDRGNQPQHF; DNA: TGTGCCAGCAGCTTGGACAGGGGGAATCAGCCCCAGCATTTT
V: TRBV4-3; D: -; size: -; J: TRBJ1-2; CDR3: CASSQDLAGPTYGYTF; DNA: TGCGCCAGCAGCCAAGATCTCGCAGGGCCCACCTATGGCTACACCTTC
V: TRBV5-1; D: -; size: -; J: TRBJ1-5; CDR3: CASSWGDGSNQPQHF; DNA: TGCGCCAGCAGCTGGGGGGACGGAAGCAATCAGCCCCAGCATTTT
V: TRBV10-2; D: TRBD1; size: -; J: TRBJ2-7; CDR3: CASSEGGTGAYEQYF; DNA: TGCGCCAGCAGTGAAGGGGGAACAGGGGCCTACGAGCAGTACTTC
V: TRBV7-9; D: TRBD2; size: -; J: TRBJ2-2; CDR3: CASRSGGFRTGELFF; DNA: TGTGCCAGCCGTAGCGGGGGGTTCCGGACCGGGGAGCTGTTTTTT
V: TRBV30; D: -; size: few; J: TRBJ2-1; CDR3: CAWSVPSPIF; DNA: TGTGCCTGGAGTGTCCCTAGTCCGATCTTC
V: TRBV5-1; D: -; size: -; J: TRBJ2-1; CDR3: CASSLAGGLAGEQFF; DNA: TGCGCCAGCAGCTTGGCCGGAGGGCTGGCGGGTGAGCAGTTCTTC
V: TRBV9; D: TRBD1; size: few; J: TRBJ2-1; CDR3: CASSVSGTGGDEQFF; DNA: TGTGCCAGCAGCGTCTCCGGGACAGGGGGCGATGAGCAGTTCTTC
V: TRBV4-3; D: TRBD1; size: -; J: TRBJ1-3; CDR3: CASSPGTGSSGNTIYF; DNA: TGCGCCAGCAGCCCCGGGACAGGGAGCTCTGGAAACACCATATATTTT
V: TRBV5-1; D: -; size: few; J: TRBJ2-3; CDR3: CASSLALRRADTQYF; DNA: TGCGCCAGCAGCTTGGCACTGCGTCGGGCAGATACGCAGTATTTT
V: TRBV9; D: -; size: -; J: TRBJ1-2; CDR3: CASSVASASSGGYTF; DNA: TGTGCCAGCAGCGTAGCCAGCGCCTCCTCGGGTGGCTACACCTTC
V: TRBV7-9; D: -; size: few; J: TRBJ2-1; CDR3: CASSPLRHDEQFF; DNA: TGTGCCAGCAGCCCCCTGCGGCACGATGAGCAGTTCTTC
V: TRBV7-2; D: TRBD2; size: -; J: TRBJ2-1; CDR3: CASSLYGGRAHNEQFF; DNA: TGTGCCAGCAGCTTATATGGCGGGAGGGCTCACAATGAGCAGTTCTTC
V: TRBV19; D: -; size: few; J: TRBJ1-5; CDR3: CASTGVGGNQPQHF; DNA: TGTGCCAGTACAGGGGTGGGTGGCAATCAGCCCCAGCATTTT
V: TRBV7-9; D: -; size: -; J: TRBJ1-4; CDR3: CASSISGLSGEKLFF; DNA: TGTGCCAGCAGCATATCCGGACTCAGTGGGGAAAAACTGTTTTTT
V: TRBV30; D: TRBD2; size: few; J: TRBJ2-3; CDR3: CAWAKGTSGRRDTQYF; DNA: TGTGCCTGGGCTAAGGGGACTAGCGGGAGAAGAGATACGCAGTATTTT
V: TRBV5-4; D: TRBD2; size: -; J: TRBJ2-7; CDR3: CASSPGTSGMYPGEQYF; DNA: TGTGCCAGCAGCCCCGGGACTAGCGGAATGTACCCGGGCGAGCAGTACTTC
V: TRBV30; D: TRBD2; size: -; J: TRBJ2-7; CDR3: CAWSVLAGLEQYF; DNA: TGTGCCTGGAGTGTACTAGCGGGTCTCGAGCAGTACTTC
V: TRBV14; D: -; size: few; J: TRBJ1-2; CDR3: CASSQRNYGYTF; DNA: TGTGCCAGCAGCCAGAGAAACTATGGCTACACCTTC
V: TRBV29-1; D: TRBD2; size: -; J: TRBJ2-1; CDR3: CSASLAGRFNEQFF; DNA: TGCAGCGCGTCACTAGCGGGAAGATTTAATGAGCAGTTCTTC